The 23 T cell receptor beta chains given below trace back to one sample, sequenced in a study of vaccination effects on CD4 cells after COVID-19. Sequencing was preceded by expansion of antigen-specific CD4+ T cells with viral peptide pools in the ViraFEST assay. Isolating CD4+ T cells followed around nine days of culture. Infection with SARS-CoV-2 occurred in the person between March and December 2020, and PCR confirmed it. The assay was immunoSEQ multiplex PCR, and TCRdb's table has in-frame clones only and misses some. In the table there are under 55,000 clones, around 66% of which are singletons. The antigens these receptors bind are not known. The specimen comprised CD4+ T cells from PBMCs cultured with a peptide pool, sampled before COVID-19 vaccination. The source of these receptors is a human donor who had a prior SARS-CoV-2 infection.

In its sample, this clone was seen a few times. V gene TRBV12-5 combines with J gene TRBJ1-2; 9 nucleotides line up with TRBD1. CDR3 length: 17 residues. Looked up from germline, CDR1 is LGHNT and CDR2 is FRNRAP. Unmatched junction bases numbered 11, after V lost 2 bases and J lost 4 bases. CDR3 nucleotides: TGTGCTAGTGGTTTGCCCGATTGGACAGGGGCCCCCTATGGCTACACCTTC. It is translated as CASGLPDWTGAPYGYTF.

The V and J genes are TRBV5-1 and TRBJ2-1; D is perhaps TRBD1 or TRBD2 (5 bases each). The germline V gene encodes CDR1 SGHRS and CDR2 YFSETQ. CDR3 size: 18 residues. Deletions cut 0 bases from V and 0 bases from J, with 16 bases between. The DNA of the CDR3 is TGCGCCAGCAGCTTGGCAACCCCTTGGGGGAGCTCCTACAATGAGCAGTTCTTC. Protein: CASSLATPWGSSYNEQFF.

This clone is a singleton in its sample. The chain has TRBV7-2 and TRBJ1-5; 7 bases are shared with TRBD1. CDR3 length equals 14 residues. Trimming cost V 4 bases and J 12 bases; bases outside gene matches: 12. Germline V gives CDR1 SGHTA, CDR2 FQGNSA. CDR3 protein: CASSWGQPVERQHF. The CDR3 DNA reads TGTGCCAGCAGCTGGGGACAGCCGGTTGAGCGCCAGCATTTT.

V is TRBV2 and J is TRBJ2-5; TRBD1 aligns across 8 bases. Germline CDR1 and CDR2: SNHLY and FYNNEI. The CDR3 length is 14 residues. Trimming cost V 3 bases and J 3 bases; bases outside gene matches: 3. The CDR3 DNA sequence: TGTGCCAGCAGTGATCCAGGGGGCGAAGAGACCCAGTACTTC. The encoded protein is CASSDPGGEETQYF.

The V gene is TRBV3-1 (or the pseudogene TRBV3-2), the J gene TRBJ2-7, with D maybe TRBD2 (7 bases). CDR3 length equals 14 residues. CDR1 is LGHDT, CDR2 YNNKEL, per germline (reference sequence). V lost 1 base, J lost 4 bases, and 11 bases lay in between. CDR3 in amino acids: CASSQAGGVYEQYF. DNA of the CDR3: TGTGCCAGCAGCCAAGCGGGGGGCGTGTACGAGCAGTACTTC.

The V gene is TRBV9, the J gene TRBJ2-1, with 15 bases fitting TRBD2. The CDR3 spans 17 residues. The V segment lost 4 bases and the J segment 9 bases; nucleotides outside the gene matches: 11. CDR1 and CDR2 from the germline V gene are SGDLS and YYNGEE. This CDR3 is CASSSSPGLAGGSEQFF. The CDR3 coding sequence is TGTGCCAGCAGCTCCTCTCCGGGACTAGCGGGGGGATCTGAGCAGTTCTTC.

V gene TRBV27 combines with J gene TRBJ1-5; possibly TRBD1 for D (6 bases). The CDR3 contains 16 residues. Germline CDR1 is MNHEY and CDR2 is SMNVEV (reference sequence). Trimming removed 5 bases from V and 0 bases from J, with 14 bases in between. In DNA, the CDR3 is TGTGCCAGCAGTCCCCAAACAGGGATTAGCAATCAGCCCCAGCATTTT. Residues: CASSPQTGISNQPQHF.

V and J are TRBV7-9 and TRBJ1-2, with D unclear. Germline CDR1 reads SEHNR; CDR2 reads FQNEAQ (reference sequence). V was trimmed by 5 bases and J by 0 bases, leaving 7 bases between them. The CDR3 sequence is 13 residues long. The CDR3 DNA is TGTGCCAGCAGCCGGATCTCTAACTATGGCTACACCTTC. This sequence encodes CASSRISNYGYTF. The variable domain in full, completed from reference TRBV7-9 and TRBJ1-2, reads DTGVSQNPRHKITKRGQNVTFRCDPISEHNRLYWYRQTLGQGPEFLTYFQNEAQLEKSRLLSDRFSAERPKGSFSTLEIQRTEQGDSAMYLCASSRISNYGYTFGSGTRLTVV.

This sequence joins TRBV9 and TRBJ1-3; maybe TRBD1 (5 bases). CDR1 is SGDLS and CDR2 is YYNGEE in the germline V gene. V was trimmed by 5 bases and J by 0 bases, leaving 12 bases between them. The CDR3 is 15 amino acids. CDR3 in DNA: TGTGCCAGCAGGGCAGGGCTGGGCTCTGGAAACACCATATATTTT. The encoded protein is CASRAGLGSGNTIYF. The complete variable domain, with remaining parts taken from reference TRBV9 and TRBJ1-3, reads DSGVTQTPKHLITATGQRVTLRCSPRSGDLSVYWYQQSLDQGLQFLIQYYNGEERAKGNILERFSAQQFPDLHSELNLSSLELGDSALYFCASRAGLGSGNTIYFGEGSWLTVV.

The chain couples TRBV7-8 to TRBJ2-7; D unresolved. V was trimmed by 5 bases and J by 7 bases, leaving 9 bases between them. Per the germline V gene, CDR1 is SGHVS and CDR2 is FQNEAQ. This CDR3 has 11 residues. CDR3 DNA sequence: TGTGCCAGCAGCCCCTCGTGGGAGCAGTACTTC. Residues: CASSPSWEQYF.

DNA for the CDR3: TGCGCCAGCAGCTTAACCCCGACAGATTCAACTAATGAAAAACTGTTTTTT. Protein sequence: CASSLTPTDSTNEKLFF. The gene calls are TRBV5-1 and TRBJ1-4, with D perhaps TRBD1 (5 bases). The V end lost 2 bases, the J end lost 0 bases, and 14 bases lay between the germline ends. This CDR3 has 17 amino acids. CDR1 and CDR2 from the germline V gene are SGHRS and YFSETQ.

This clone was picked up a small number of times. The V and J genes are TRBV10-3 and TRBJ2-7, with TRBD1 matching over 8 bases. The length of the CDR3 is 13 residues. V shed 5 bases, J shed 3 bases, and the junction held 3 bases outside the gene matches. In germline, CDR1 is ENHRY, CDR2 SYGVKD. The CDR3 bases are TGTGCCATCAGTAAACAGGGGGGCTACGAGCAGTACTTC. It is translated as CAISKQGGYEQYF.

The chain uses TRBV24-1 and TRBJ1-4; 10 bases line up with TRBD1. CDR1 and CDR2 from the germline V gene are KGHDR and SFDVKD. This CDR3 comprises 16 residues. V was clipped by 2 bases and J by 7 bases; unmatched bases: 6. The CDR3, as DNA: TGTGCCACCAGTGATTCGTTGACAGGGGGCGGTGAAAAACTGTTTTTT. As protein: CATSDSLTGGGEKLFF.

The V call is TRBV19, the J call TRBJ2-5; D gene uncertain. Germline V gives CDR1 LNHDA, CDR2 SQIVND (reference sequence). V was cut by 0 bases and J by 8 bases, with 16 bases left in between. The CDR3 totals 15 residues. The CDR3 DNA reads TGTGCCAGTAGTATAGATGTAGGGCTAGGTCACACCCAGTACTTC. Residues: CASSIDVGLGHTQYF.

The chain couples TRBV4-1 to TRBJ1-5, with 9 bases fitting TRBD1. The CDR3 sequence is 18 residues long. The junction had 13 bases not matched to a gene; V was cut back by 0 bases and J by 7 bases. Germline values: CDR1 MGHRA, CDR2 YSYEKL. CDR3 amino acids: CASSQDFSLGTGRQPQHF. The CDR3 bases are TGCGCCAGCAGCCAAGACTTTTCACTTGGGACAGGGAGACAGCCCCAGCATTTT.

In its sample, this clone was seen once. The junction differs from germline at one of its ends, possibly a read error. The V and J genes are TRBV19 and TRBJ2-7; D is tentatively TRBD1 or TRBD2 (5 bases each). The CDR3 length is 14 residues. In germline, CDR1 is LNHDA, CDR2 SQIVND (reference sequence). DNA of the CDR3: TGTGCCAGTAGTGCTCAGGGAGTCTCCTCCGAGCAGTACTTC. This sequence encodes CASSAQGVSSEQYF.

The chain joins TRBV7-3 to TRBJ2-5; a possible D gene is TRBD1 (6 bases). This CDR3 contains 13 residues. The germline V and J ends were trimmed by 2 bases and 4 bases, with 8 bases remaining between them. Germline V CDR1 and CDR2: SGHTA, FQGTGA. CDR3 DNA: TGTGCCAGCAGCTTATCCAGGGGAGAGACCCAGTACTTC. This sequence encodes CASSLSRGETQYF.

This clone showed up just a few times. The V and J genes are TRBV2 and TRBJ1-1, with a tentative D call TRBD1 (6 bases). The CDR3 spans 13 residues. Germline lookup yields CDR1 SNHLY and CDR2 FYNNEI. The V gene lost 7 bases and the J gene lost 4 bases, with 13 bases spanning the gap. CDR3 nucleotides: TGTGCCAGCACGGGGGGGCAGGGCACTGAAGCTTTCTTT. This gives the protein CASTGGQGTEAFF.

This chain links TRBV23-1 with TRBJ1-3; D gene unclear. TRBV23-1 is recorded as an ORF, its role being uncertain. Trimming shortened V by 4 bases and J by 2 bases, and 12 bases separated the two germline ends. This CDR3 region has 15 residues. The CDR3 DNA is TGCGCCAGCAGTCGCCCACAGAGCCCTGGAAACACCATATATTTT. Its translation is CASSRPQSPGNTIYF.

The gene calls are TRBV24-1 and TRBJ2-7, with a weak D call TRBD2 (5 bases). The ends were cut back, 4 bases at V and 6 bases at J, with 15 bases in the middle. CDR1 is KGHDR, CDR2 SFDVKD, per germline. The CDR3 extends over 14 amino acids. CDR3 in DNA: TGTGCCACCAGTGACCCGGGCCGCGAGGGCGAGCAGTACTTC. Amino acids: CATSDPGREGEQYF.

V and J are TRBV9 and TRBJ1-1; the match to TRBD1 covers 7 bases. CDR3 length: 16 residues. V dropped 1 base and J dropped 2; count of bases not matched to a gene: 8. Germline CDR1 is SGDLS and CDR2 is YYNGEE. CDR3 residues: CASSVSGTVPNTEAFF. The CDR3 DNA reads TGTGCCAGCAGCGTATCGGGGACAGTACCAAACACTGAAGCTTTCTTT.

The chain uses TRBV2 and TRBJ2-4, with TRBD2 identical over 8 bases. This CDR3 is 14 amino acids long. V lost 3 bases, J lost 9 bases, and 7 bases stayed unmatched. Germline values: CDR1 SNHLY, CDR2 FYNNEI. The CDR3 sequence is CASSELGTSSIQYF. The CDR3 DNA is TGTGCCAGCAGTGAGTTAGGGACTAGTTCCATTCAGTACTTC.

This clone has only a few counts. This chain connects TRBV5-1 to TRBJ2-1; 8 bases fit TRBD2. In germline, CDR1 is SGHRS, CDR2 YFSETQ. V shed 0 bases and J 4 bases; nucleotides not matched to a gene: 6. The CDR3 loop spans 16 amino acids. For the CDR3, the DNA is TGCGCCAGCAGCTTGGGCGGAGCGGGGGCGTACAATGAGCAGTTCTTC. This gives the protein CASSLGGAGAYNEQFF.